This TCR beta chain was found in a study of spatial heterogeneity in lung cancer. Time point noted: sample taken at primary tumor resection. No cells were sorted before sequencing. The whole RNA sequenced was extracted from tumor, nontumor lung or frozen PBMC. Germline assignment: CDR1 SGHTA and CDR2 FQGNSA. The CDR3 sequence is 15 residues long. The germline V and J ends were trimmed by 2 bases and 2 bases, with 12 bases remaining between them. MiXCR, applied by TCRdb to the 5' RACE reads, yields one record per CDR3 protein. The sample yields 85,000 to 100,000 distinct CDR3 sequences, 12% seen once. The source material was PBMCs, sampled at surgery. This chain joins TRBV7-2 and TRBJ2-5, with D tentatively TRBD1 (6 bases). The TCR comes from a male donor with early-stage non-small cell lung cancer. CDR3 DNA sequence: TGTGCCAGCAGCTTACGGTTGGGGGCACAAGAGACCCAGTACTTC. It encodes CASSLRLGAQETQYF.